This T cell receptor beta chain was recovered during a study of T-cell memory formation after mild COVID-19. Study-wide findings and caveats: Nothing confirmed that second-wave clones peaking on day 37 were specific for SARS-CoV-2. Contracting CD4+ clones sat mainly in CM and EM; CD8+ in EMRA. Some clones that responded turned up in pre-infection memory, which suggests that cross-reactive memory joined in.

The authors produced TCR alpha and TCR beta cDNA libraries with sample barcodes and UMIs by 5'RACE using constant-segment primers. MiXCR, run by TCRdb on the 5' RACE reads, gives a single entry per CDR3 protein. The sample lists hundreds of thousands of distinct CDR3 sequences; roughly 20% were seen once. As regards this clonotype: The antigen is unknown.

The material sequenced was PBMCs or a T cell subset sorted from them (not recorded which). The receptor's source is an adult woman who had mild COVID-19 (a few samples of this study predate the infection). Cell type and time point are not known.

CDR3: CASSLGPLIKFF. The CDR3 nucleotides are TGTGCCAGCAGTTTGGGGCCCCTAATTAAGTTTTTT. The chain employs TRBV12-3 or TRBV12-4 and TRBJ1-4, with a weak D call TRBD1 (5 bases). The CDR3 is made up of 12 amino acids. Trimming left V 3 bases short and J 16 bases short, with 15 bases between.